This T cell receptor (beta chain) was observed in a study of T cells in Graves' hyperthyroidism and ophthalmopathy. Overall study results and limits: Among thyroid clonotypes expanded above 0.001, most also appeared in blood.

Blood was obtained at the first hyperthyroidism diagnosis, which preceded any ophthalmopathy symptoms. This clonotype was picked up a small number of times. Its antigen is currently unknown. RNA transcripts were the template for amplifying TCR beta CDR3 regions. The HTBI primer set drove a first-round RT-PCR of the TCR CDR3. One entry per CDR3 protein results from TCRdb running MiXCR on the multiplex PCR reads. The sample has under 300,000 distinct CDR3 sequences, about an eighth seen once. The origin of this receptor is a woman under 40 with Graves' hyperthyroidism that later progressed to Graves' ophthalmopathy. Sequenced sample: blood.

CDR3 bases: TGCAGCGCCCTCAGCTCAGGGGGCTTTGGAAACACCATATATTTT. This translates into CSALSSGGFGNTIYF. The rearrangement uses TRBV29-1 and TRBJ1-3, with 8 bases matching TRBD1. This CDR3 comprises 15 residues. V lost 7 bases, J lost 3 bases, and 11 bases stayed unmatched. CDR1 SQVTM and CDR2 ANQGSEA come from the germline V gene.